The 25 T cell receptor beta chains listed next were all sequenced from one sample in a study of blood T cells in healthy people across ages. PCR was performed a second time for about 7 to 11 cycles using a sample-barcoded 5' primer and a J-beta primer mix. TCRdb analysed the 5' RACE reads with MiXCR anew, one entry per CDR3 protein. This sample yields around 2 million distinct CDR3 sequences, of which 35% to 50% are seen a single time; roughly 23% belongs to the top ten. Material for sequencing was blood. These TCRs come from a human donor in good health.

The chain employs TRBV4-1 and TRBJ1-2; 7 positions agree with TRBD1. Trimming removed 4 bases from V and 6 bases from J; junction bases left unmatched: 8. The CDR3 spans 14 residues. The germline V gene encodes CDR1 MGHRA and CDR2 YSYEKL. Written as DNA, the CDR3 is TGCGCCAGCAGCCCCACGACAGGGACCAATGGCTACACCTTC. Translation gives CASSPTTGTNGYTF.

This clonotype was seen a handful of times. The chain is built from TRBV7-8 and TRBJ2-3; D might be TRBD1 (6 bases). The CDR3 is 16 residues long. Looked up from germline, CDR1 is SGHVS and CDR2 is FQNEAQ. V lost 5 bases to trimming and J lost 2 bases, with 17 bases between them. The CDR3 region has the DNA TGTGCCAGCAGCCATGGGCTGACAGGTTCCACAGATACGCAGTATTTT. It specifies CASSHGLTGSTDTQYF.

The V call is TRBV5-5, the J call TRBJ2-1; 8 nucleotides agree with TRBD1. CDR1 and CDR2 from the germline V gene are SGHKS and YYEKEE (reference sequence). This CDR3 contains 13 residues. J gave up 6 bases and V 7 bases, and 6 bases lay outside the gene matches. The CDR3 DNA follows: TGTGCCAGCCAGGACAGGGTTCTCAATGAGCAGTTCTTC. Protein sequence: CASQDRVLNEQFF. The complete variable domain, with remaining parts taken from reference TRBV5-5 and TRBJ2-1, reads DAGVTQSPTHLIKTRGQQVTLRCSPISGHKSVSWYQQVLGQGPQFIFQYYEKEERGRGNFPDRFSARQFPNYSSELNVNALLLGDSALYLCASQDRVLNEQFFGPGTRLTVL.

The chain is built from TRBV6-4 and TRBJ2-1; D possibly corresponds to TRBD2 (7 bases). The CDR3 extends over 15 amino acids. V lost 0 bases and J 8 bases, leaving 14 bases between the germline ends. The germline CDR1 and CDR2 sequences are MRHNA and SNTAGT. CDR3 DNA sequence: TGTGCCAGCAGTGACTCAAGGGGGGGTTCGGATGAGCAGTTCTTC. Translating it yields CASSDSRGGSDEQFF.

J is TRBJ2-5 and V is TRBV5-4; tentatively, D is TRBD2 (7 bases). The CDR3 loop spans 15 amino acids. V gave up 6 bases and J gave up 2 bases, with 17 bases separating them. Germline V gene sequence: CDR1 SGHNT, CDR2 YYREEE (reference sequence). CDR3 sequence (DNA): TGTGCCAGCACTTCGGGGGGCGGTGGACAAGAGACCCAGTACTTC. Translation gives CASTSGGGGQETQYF.

The CDR3 loop is CASSLSRPTGFYQPQHF. CDR3 coding DNA: TGTGCCAGCAGTCTTTCCCGGCCGACAGGCTTTTATCAGCCCCAGCATTTT. V gene TRBV28 combines with J gene TRBJ1-5; TRBD1 might be the D (6 bases). Germline V gene sequence: CDR1 MDHEN, CDR2 SYDVKM. This CDR3 is 17 amino acids long. Trimming took off 5 bases at V and 5 bases at J, with 22 bases between the two ends.

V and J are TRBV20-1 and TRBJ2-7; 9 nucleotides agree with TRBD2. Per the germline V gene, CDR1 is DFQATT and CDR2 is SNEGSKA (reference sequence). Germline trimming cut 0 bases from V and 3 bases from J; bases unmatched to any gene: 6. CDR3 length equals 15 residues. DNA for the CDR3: TGCAGTGCTAGAGATTCGGGAGCGGGGGGCTACGAGCAGTACTTC. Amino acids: CSARDSGAGGYEQYF.

CDR3 sequence: CAGSTGKSGVGQFF. CDR3 in DNA: TGTGCCGGGTCGACAGGGAAGTCCGGGGTTGGGCAGTTCTTC. This chain joins TRBV11-2 and TRBJ2-1; 7 nucleotides match TRBD1. CDR3 length equals 14 residues. The germline CDR1 and CDR2 sequences are SGHAT and FQNNGV. After removal of 11 bases from V and 12 bases from J, the junction contained 19 bases not matched to a gene.

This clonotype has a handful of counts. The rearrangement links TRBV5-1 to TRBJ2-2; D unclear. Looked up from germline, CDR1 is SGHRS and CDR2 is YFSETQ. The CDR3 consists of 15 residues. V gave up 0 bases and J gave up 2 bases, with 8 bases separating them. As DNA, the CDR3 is TGCGCCAGCAGCTTGGCAGCCTCTAACACCGGGGAGCTGTTTTTT. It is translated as CASSLAASNTGELFF.

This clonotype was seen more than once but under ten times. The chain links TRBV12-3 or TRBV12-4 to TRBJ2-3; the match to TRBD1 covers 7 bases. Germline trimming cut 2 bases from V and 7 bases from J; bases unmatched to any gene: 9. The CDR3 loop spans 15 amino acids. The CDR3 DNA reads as TGTGCCAGCAGTTTAAGGGGGCTGAGAGGTAATACGCAGTATTTT. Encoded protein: CASSLRGLRGNTQYF.

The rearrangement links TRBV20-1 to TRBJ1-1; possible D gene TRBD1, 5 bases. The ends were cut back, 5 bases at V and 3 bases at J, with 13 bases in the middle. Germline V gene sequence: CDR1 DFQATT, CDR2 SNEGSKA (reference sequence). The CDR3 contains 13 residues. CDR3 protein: CSASKTAYTEAFF. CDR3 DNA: TGCAGTGCTTCGAAGACAGCCTACACTGAAGCTTTCTTT.

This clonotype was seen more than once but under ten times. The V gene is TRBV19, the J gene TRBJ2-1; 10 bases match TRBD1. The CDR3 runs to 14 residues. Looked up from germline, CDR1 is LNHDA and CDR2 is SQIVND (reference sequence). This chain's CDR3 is CASRRQGADNEQFF. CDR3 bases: TGTGCTTCAAGGAGACAGGGGGCAGACAATGAGCAGTTCTTC.

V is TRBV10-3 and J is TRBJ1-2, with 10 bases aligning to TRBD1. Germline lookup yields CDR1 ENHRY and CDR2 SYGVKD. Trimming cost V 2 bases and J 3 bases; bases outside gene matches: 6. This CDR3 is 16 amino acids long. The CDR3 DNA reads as TGTGCCATCAGTGAGCCGGCCGGGACAGGGGACTATGGCTACACCTTC. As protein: CAISEPAGTGDYGYTF.

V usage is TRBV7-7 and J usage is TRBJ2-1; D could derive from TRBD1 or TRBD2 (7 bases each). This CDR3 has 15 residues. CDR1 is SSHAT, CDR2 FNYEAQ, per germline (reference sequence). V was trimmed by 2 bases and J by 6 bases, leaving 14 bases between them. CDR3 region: CASSLSGGVSNEQFF. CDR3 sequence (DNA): TGTGCCAGCAGCTTATCAGGGGGGGTAAGCAATGAGCAGTTCTTC.

CDR3 in DNA: TGCGCCAGGAGCAGGCAGCGGGGGGGCCTCAATGAGCAGTTCTTC. This sequence encodes CARSRQRGGLNEQFF. The J gene is TRBJ2-1, the V gene TRBV5-1, with 10 bases lining up with TRBD2. Germline V gives CDR1 SGHRS, CDR2 YFSETQ. The CDR3 covers 15 residues. V was pared by 8 bases and J by 6 bases, with 11 bases of the junction left unmatched.

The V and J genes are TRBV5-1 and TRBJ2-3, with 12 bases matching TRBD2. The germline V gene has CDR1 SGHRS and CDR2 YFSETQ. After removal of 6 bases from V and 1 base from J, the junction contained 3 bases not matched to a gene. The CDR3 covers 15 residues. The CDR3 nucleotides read TGCGCCAGCACGCGGACTAGCGGGGGCACAGATACGCAGTATTTT. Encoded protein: CASTRTSGGTDTQYF.

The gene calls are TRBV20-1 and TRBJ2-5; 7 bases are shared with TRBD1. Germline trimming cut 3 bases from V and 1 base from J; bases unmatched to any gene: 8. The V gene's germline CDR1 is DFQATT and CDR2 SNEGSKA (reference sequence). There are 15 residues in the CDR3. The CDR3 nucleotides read TGCAGTGCTAGGCGGATACAGGGGTCCCAAGAGACCCAGTACTTC. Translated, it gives CSARRIQGSQETQYF.

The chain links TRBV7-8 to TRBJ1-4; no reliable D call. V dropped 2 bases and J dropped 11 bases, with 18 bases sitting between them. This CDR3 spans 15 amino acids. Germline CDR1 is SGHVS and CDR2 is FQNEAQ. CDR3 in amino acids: CASSLLGLPNGKLFF. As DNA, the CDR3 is TGTGCCAGCAGCTTATTAGGGTTGCCTAATGGGAAACTGTTTTTT.

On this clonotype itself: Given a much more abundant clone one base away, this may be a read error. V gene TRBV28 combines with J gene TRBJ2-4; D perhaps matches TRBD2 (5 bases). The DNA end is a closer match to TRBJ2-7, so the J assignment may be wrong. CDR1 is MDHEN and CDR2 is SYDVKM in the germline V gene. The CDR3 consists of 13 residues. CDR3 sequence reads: CATYHTGIYEQYF. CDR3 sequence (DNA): TGTGCCACCTACCACACCGGGATCTACGAGCAGTACTTC.

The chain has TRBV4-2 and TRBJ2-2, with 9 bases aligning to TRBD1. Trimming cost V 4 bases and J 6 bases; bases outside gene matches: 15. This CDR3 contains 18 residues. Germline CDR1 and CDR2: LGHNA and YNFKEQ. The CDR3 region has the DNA TGTGCCAGCAGCCCTATTACAACCGGGACAGGGAAGGCCGGGGAGCTGTTTTTT. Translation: CASSPITTGTGKAGELFF.

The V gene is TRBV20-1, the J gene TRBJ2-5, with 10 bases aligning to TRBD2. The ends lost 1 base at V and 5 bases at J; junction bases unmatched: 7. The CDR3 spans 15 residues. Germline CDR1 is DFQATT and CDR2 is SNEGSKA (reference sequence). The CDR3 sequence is CSARAERGGRETQYF. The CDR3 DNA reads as TGCAGTGCTAGAGCGGAGCGGGGGGGCCGGGAGACCCAGTACTTC.

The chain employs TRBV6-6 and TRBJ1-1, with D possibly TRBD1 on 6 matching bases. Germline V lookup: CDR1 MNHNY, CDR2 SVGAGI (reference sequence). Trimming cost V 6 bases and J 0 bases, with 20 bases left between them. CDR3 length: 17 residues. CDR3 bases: TGTGCCAGCAGACGACCGGGACACAGGGACATGAACACTGAAGCTTTCTTT. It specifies CASRRPGHRDMNTEAFF.

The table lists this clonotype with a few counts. CDR3 in DNA: TGTGCCAGCACACCGGTAGCCGGTCTAGCCCGGGGTTACGAGCAGTACTTC. Its translation: CASTPVAGLARGYEQYF. The rearrangement uses TRBV28 and TRBJ2-7; D is perhaps TRBD2 (5 bases). The V gene's germline CDR1 is MDHEN and CDR2 SYDVKM. V dropped 7 bases and J dropped 4 bases, with 26 bases sitting between them. This CDR3 has 17 residues. Variable domain in full (rest from reference TRBV28 and TRBJ2-7): DVKVTQSSRYLVKRTGEKVFLECVQDMDHENMFWYRQDPGLGLRLIYFSYDVKMKEKGDIPEGYSVSREKKERFSLILESASTNQTSMYLCASTPVAGLARGYEQYFGPGTRLTVT.

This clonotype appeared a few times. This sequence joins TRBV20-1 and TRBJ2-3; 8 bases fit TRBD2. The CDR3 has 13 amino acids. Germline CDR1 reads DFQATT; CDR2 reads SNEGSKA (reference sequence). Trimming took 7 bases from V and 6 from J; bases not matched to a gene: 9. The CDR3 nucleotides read TGCAGTGAGGCGGGGGGACCATCCGATACGCAGTATTTT. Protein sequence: CSEAGGPSDTQYF.

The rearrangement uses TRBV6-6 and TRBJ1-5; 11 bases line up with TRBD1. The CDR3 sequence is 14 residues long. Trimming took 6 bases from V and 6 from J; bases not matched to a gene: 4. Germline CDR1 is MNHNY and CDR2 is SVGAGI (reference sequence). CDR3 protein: CASRGQGVTQPQHF. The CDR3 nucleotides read TGTGCCAGCAGGGGACAGGGGGTAACTCAGCCCCAGCATTTT.